This T cell receptor beta chain was documented in a study of OX40 agonist ivuxolimab in advanced cancers. Whole-study findings and limits: Among the least clonally expanded were partial responders at 0.1-3.0 mg/kg. Among some nonresponders, normalized T-cell clonal expansion was also low.

As concerns this clone: Its antigen is still unknown.

The protocol was immunoSEQ multiplex PCR, while the TCRdb copy is restricted to in-frame clones and leaves out a portion. The sample holds about 16,000 clones; about 82% are singletons and the top ten take 0.55% to 0.9%. Germline V CDR1 and CDR2: SGHTA, FQGNSA. V shed 5 bases and J shed 6 bases, with 13 bases lying between them. This CDR3 has 14 residues. This receptor was obtained from an adult with an advanced solid tumor such as melanoma, head and neck, liver or kidney cancer. The chain recombines TRBV7-2 with TRBJ1-4, with D tentatively TRBD1 (5 bases). Sequencing used CD4+ or CD8+ T cells sorted from blood, obtained in a trial of the OX40 agonist ivuxolimab. CDR3 in DNA: TGTGCCAGCAGCCCTTGGGGCGATGATGAAAAACTGTTTTTT. Amino acids: CASSPWGDDEKLFF.